The present T cell receptor beta chain was sequenced within a study of T cells in tuberculosis. At the level of the study: A South African cohort included IGRA-negative adolescents, latently infected IGRA-positive adolescents and adults with active tuberculosis.

As to this clone: As yet, its antigen is unknown.

Time point defined: new active TB diagnosis, blood taken before or within 7 days of starting treatment. The method was immunoSEQ multiplex PCR; TCRdb's version includes in-frame clones alone and lacks a portion of them. The sample includes around 30,000 clones, 90% to 95% seen only once; the top ten take 9.5% to 12%. Study-level points and caveats: Active tuberculosis TCR-alpha repertoires lay closer to GMM-specific TCRs than IGRA-negative controls, suggesting clonal expansion. The TCR-beta difference was not significant; alpha differences partly reflected length.

The length of the CDR3 is 13 residues. Losses at the gene ends were 5 bases for V and 3 bases for J; bases not matched to a gene: 0. CDR1 is MNHNS and CDR2 is SASEGT in the germline V gene. The TCR comes from an adult with tuberculosis. This chain links TRBV6-1 with TRBJ2-1; TRBD2 matches at 8 bases. Sequenced here: PBMCs, sampled at tuberculosis diagnosis. CDR3 region: CASSLAGYNEQFF. The CDR3 DNA reads TGTGCCAGCAGTCTAGCGGGCTACAATGAGCAGTTCTTC.